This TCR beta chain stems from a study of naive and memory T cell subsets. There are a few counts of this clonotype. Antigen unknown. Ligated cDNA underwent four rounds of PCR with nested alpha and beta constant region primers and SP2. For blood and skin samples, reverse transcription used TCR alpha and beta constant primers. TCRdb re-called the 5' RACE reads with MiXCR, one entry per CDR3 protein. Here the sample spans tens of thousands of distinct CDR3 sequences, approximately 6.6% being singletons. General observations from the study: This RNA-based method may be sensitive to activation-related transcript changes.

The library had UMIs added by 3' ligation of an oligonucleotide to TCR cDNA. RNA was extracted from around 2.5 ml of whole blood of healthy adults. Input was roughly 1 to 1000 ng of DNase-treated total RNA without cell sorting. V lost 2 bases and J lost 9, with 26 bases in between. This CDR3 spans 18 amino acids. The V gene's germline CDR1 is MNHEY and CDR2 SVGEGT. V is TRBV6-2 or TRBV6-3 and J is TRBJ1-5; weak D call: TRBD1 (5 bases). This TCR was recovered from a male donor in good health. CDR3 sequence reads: CASSYESRALWMGGPQHF. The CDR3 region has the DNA TGTGCCAGCAGTTACGAGTCCAGGGCGTTGTGGATGGGGGGGCCCCAGCATTTT.